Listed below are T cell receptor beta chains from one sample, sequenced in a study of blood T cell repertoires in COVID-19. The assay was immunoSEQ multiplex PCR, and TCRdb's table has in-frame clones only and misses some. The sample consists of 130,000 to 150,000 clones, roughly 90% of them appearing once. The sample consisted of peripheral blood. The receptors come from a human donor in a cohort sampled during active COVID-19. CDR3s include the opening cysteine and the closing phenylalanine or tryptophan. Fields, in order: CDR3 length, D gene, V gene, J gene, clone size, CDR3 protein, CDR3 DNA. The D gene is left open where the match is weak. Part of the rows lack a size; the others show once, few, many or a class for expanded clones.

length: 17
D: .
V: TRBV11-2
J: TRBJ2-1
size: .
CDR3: CASSLAPPLASYNEQFF
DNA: TGTGCCAGCAGCTTAGCCCCCCCGCTAGCGTCCTACAATGAGCAGTTCTTC

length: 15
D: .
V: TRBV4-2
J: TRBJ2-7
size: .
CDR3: CASSQEMEGLYEQYF
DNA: TGTGCCAGCAGCCAAGAGATGGAGGGGCTCTACGAGCAGTACTTC

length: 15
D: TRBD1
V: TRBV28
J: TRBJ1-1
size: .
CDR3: CASRIDRATNTEAFF
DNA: TGTGCCAGCAGGATCGACAGGGCCACGAACACTGAAGCTTTCTTT

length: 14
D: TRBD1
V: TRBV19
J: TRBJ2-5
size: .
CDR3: CASSTRQGGETQYF
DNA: TGTGCCAGTAGTACAAGACAGGGGGGAGAGACCCAGTACTTC

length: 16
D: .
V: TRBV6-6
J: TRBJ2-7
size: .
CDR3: CASSATGTVGTYEQYF
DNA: TGTGCCAGCAGCGCAACAGGGACGGTAGGCACTTACGAGCAGTACTTC

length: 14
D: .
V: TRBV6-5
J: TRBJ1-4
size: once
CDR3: CASSSTGRREKLFF
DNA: TGTGCCAGCAGTTCTACAGGGAGAAGGGAAAAACTGTTTTTT

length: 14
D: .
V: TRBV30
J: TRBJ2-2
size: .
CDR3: CAWSVARNTGELFF
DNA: TGTGCCTGGAGTGTTGCCAGAAACACCGGGGAGCTGTTTTTT

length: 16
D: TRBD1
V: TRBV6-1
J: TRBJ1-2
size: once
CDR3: CASSEASMQGAYGYTF
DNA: TGTGCCAGCAGTGAAGCGAGTATGCAGGGGGCATATGGCTACACCTTC

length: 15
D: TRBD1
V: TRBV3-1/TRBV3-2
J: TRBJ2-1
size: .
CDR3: CASSQGGQGANEQFF
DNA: TGTGCCAGCAGCCAAGGGGGACAGGGGGCAAATGAGCAGTTCTTC

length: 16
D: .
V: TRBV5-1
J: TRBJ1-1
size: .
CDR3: CASSLGRGVWDTEAFF
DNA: TGCGCCAGCAGCTTAGGCAGGGGAGTTTGGGACACTGAAGCTTTCTTT

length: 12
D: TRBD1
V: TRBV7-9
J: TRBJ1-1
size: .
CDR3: CATGRSGGWAFF
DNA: TGTGCCACCGGCAGGTCAGGGGGGTGGGCTTTCTTT

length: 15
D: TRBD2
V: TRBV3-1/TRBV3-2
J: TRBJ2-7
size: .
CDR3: CASSQDTAGVWEQYF
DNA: TGTGCCAGCAGCCAAGATACAGCGGGAGTGTGGGAGCAGTACTTC

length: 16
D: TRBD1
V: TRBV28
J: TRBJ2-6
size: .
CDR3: CASETGIGAGANVLTF
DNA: TGTGCCAGCGAGACAGGGATTGGGGCCGGGGCCAACGTCCTGACTTTC

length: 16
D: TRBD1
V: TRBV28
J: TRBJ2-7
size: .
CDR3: CASSSRRDRGSYEQYF
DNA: TGTGCCAGCAGTTCCCGGAGGGACAGGGGATCCTACGAGCAGTACTTC

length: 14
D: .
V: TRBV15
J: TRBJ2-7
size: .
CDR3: CATSRDRGNYEQYF
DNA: TGTGCCACCAGCAGGGACAGAGGTAACTACGAGCAGTACTTC

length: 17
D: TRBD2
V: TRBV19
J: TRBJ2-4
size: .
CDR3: CASAVASGRAGKNIQYF
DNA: TGTGCCAGTGCCGTCGCTAGCGGGAGGGCTGGAAAAAACATTCAGTACTTC

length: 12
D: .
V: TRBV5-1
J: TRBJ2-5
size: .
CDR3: CATQGIGETQYF
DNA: TGCGCCACCCAGGGGATTGGAGAGACCCAGTACTTC

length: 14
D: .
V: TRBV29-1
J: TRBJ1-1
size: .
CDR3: CSALAGQRGTEAFF
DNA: TGCAGCGCCCTAGCGGGCCAGAGGGGGACTGAAGCTTTCTTT

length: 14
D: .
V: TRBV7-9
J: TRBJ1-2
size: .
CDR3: CASSLAGLGYGYTF
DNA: TGTGCCAGCAGCTTGGCGGGGTTGGGCTATGGCTACACCTTC

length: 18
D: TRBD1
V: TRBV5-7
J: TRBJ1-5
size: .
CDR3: CASSLAGTGGIGNQPQHF
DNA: TGTGCCAGCAGCTTGGCCGGGACAGGGGGTATTGGCAATCAGCCCCAGCATTTT

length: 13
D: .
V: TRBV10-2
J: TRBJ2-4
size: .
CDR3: CASSAGRGFFQYF
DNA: TGCGCCAGCAGTGCGGGCAGGGGTTTTTTCCAGTACTTC

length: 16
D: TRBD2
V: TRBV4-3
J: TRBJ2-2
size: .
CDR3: CASSQLAGTNTGELFF
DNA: TGCGCCAGCAGCCAACTAGCGGGGACGAACACCGGGGAGCTGTTTTTT

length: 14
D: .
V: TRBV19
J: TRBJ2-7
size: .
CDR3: CASSKAGSSYEQYF
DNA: TGTGCCAGTAGTAAGGCAGGGTCGTCCTACGAGCAGTACTTC

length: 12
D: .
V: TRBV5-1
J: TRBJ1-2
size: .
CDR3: CASSLNGYGYTF
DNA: TGCGCCAGCAGCTTGAACGGCTATGGCTACACCTTC

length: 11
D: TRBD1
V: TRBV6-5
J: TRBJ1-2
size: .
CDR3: CASATGAGYTF
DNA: TGTGCCAGCGCGACAGGGGCTGGCTACACCTTC

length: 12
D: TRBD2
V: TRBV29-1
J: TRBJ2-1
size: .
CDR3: CSVGLAGAEQFF
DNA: TGCAGCGTTGGACTAGCGGGAGCTGAGCAGTTCTTC

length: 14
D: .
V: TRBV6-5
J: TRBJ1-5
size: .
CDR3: CASVQGGGNQPQHF
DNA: TGTGCCAGCGTACAGGGAGGGGGGAATCAGCCCCAGCATTTT